The following is a TCR beta chain sequence with its context. What it recognizes is unknown. Every single donor gave one heparinised blood draw, and these averaged roughly 100 mL. CD45RO/CCR7/CD25/CD127/CD95/CD27 staining was used to isolate CD4+ naive, central memory, regulatory and stem cell-like memory cells by sorting. Looked up from germline, CDR1 is MGHRA and CDR2 is YSYEKL. The CDR3 consists of 14 residues. Deletions cut 3 bases from V and 0 bases from J, with 8 bases between. The data were taken from a study of beta chain features in type 1 diabetes. General study results and limits: Across all four CD4+ subsets, people with type 1 diabetes showed modestly shorter TCRB CDR3s. Type 1 diabetes patients showed fewer insertions and more deletions at VDJ junctions. Patients' naive, central memory and Treg TCRB repertoires seemed closer to one another than those of healthy donors.

The authors reverse transcribed all of the isolated RNA, so sequencing captured expressed TCRB transcripts. Sequencing was performed with immunoSEQ multiplex PCR; in TCRdb, only in-frame clones are kept and a portion is missing. The table includes 300,000 to 350,000 clones, 7% to 10% detected once. V and J are TRBV4-1 and TRBJ1-2; possibly TRBD1 for D (5 bases). The receptor was isolated from a man younger than 45 with type 1 diabetes. The sample taken for sequencing was central memory CD4+ T cells from blood. The CDR3 here is CASSQGDANYGYTF. As DNA, the CDR3 is TGCGCCAGCAGCCAGGGGGACGCTAACTATGGCTACACCTTC.